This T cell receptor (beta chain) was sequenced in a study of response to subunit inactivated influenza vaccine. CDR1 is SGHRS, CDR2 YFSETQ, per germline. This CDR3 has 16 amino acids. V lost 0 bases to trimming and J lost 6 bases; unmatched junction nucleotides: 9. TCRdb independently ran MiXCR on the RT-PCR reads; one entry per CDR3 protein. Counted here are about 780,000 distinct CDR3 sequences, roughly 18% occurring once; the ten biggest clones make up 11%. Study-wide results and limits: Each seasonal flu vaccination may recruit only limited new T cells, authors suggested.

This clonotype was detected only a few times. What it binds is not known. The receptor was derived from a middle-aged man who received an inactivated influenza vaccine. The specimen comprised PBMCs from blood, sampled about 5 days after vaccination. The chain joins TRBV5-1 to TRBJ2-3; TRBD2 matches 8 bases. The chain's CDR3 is CASSLEVRGGADTQYF. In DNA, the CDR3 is TGCGCCAGCAGCTTGGAGGTTCGGGGGGGCGCGGATACGCAGTATTTT.